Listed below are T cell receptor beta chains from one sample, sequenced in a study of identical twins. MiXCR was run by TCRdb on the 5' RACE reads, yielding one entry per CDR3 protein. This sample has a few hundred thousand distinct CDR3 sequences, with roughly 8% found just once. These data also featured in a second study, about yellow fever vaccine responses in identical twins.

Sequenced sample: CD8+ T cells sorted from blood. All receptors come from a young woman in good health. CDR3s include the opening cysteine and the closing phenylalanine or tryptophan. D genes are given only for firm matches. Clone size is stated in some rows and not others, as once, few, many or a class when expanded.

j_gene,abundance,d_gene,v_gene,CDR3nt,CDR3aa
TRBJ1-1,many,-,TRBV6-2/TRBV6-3,TGTGCCAGCAGTTACCGGGACAACACTGAAGCTTTCTTT,CASSYRDNTEAFF
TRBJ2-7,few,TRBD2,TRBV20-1,TGCAGTGCTTCCCTTGAGGAAGCGGGGCGGTACGAGCAGTACTTC,CSASLEEAGRYEQYF
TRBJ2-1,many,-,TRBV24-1,TGTGCCACCAGTGATTTGACCACCCTGGAGCAGTTCTTC,CATSDLTTLEQFF
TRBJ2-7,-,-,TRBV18,TGTGCCAGCTCACCAATTGTTGCCGAGGGTAGGAACGAGCAGTACTTC,CASSPIVAEGRNEQYF
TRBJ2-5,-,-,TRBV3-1,TGTGCCAGCAGCCCAATGCAGTCGGGGGGCGCACAGACCCAGTACTTC,CASSPMQSGGAQTQYF
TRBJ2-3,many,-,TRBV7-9,TGTGCCAGCAGCTTAACGGGGGGCCTAGATACGCAGTATTTT,CASSLTGGLDTQYF
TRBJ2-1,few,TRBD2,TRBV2,TGTGCCAGCAGCGCTAGCGCTAGCGGCTACAATGAGCAGTTCTTC,CASSASASGYNEQFF
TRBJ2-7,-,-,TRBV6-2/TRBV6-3,TGTGCCAGCAGCGGCGCAGCCTCCTACGAGCAGTACTTC,CASSGAASYEQYF
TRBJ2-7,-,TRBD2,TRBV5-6,TGTGCCAGCAGCCCGCCCACGCGGGAGGGCTACGAGCAGTACTTC,CASSPPTREGYEQYF
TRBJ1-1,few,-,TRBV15,TGTGCCACCAGCAGTTGGGGCACTGAAGCTTTCTTT,CATSSWGTEAFF
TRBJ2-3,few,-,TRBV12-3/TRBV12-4,TGTGCCAGCAGTGAGTTGAATACGCAGTATTTT,CASSELNTQYF
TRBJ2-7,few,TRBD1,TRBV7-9,TGTGCCAGCAGCCTAGGGACAGGCCTCTACGAGCAGTACTTC,CASSLGTGLYEQYF
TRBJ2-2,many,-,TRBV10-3,TGTGCCATGCGGACAGCGAACACCGGGGAGCTGTTTTTT,CAMRTANTGELFF
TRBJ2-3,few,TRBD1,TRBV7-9,TGTGCTATGGAGTTAAGGGACAGGGAGAGAGATACGCAGTATTTT,CAMELRDRERDTQYF
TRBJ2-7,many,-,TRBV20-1,TGCAGTGCTAGGTTGGAACTTCCCACTGAGCAGTACTTC,CSARLELPTEQYF
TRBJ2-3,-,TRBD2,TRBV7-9,TGTGCCAGCAGCTTCGGACTAGCGAGCACAGATACGCAGTATTTT,CASSFGLASTDTQYF
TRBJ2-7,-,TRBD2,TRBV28,TGTGCCAGCAGTTTATTTGCTAGCGGGTTATACGAGCAGTACTTC,CASSLFASGLYEQYF
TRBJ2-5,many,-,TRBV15,TGTGCCACCAGCAGAGCCGCCGGGAATCACAGGGAGACCCAGTACTTC,CATSRAAGNHRETQYF
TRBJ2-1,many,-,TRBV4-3,TGCGCCAGCAGCCAGAGGGGGGCCTACAATGAGCAGTTCTTC,CASSQRGAYNEQFF
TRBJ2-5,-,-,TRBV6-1,TGTGCCAGCAATACTTACAGGGAGTCCGTAGAGACCCAGTACTTC,CASNTYRESVETQYF
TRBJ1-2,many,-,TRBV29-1,TGCAGCGTTGAAGATCAGGACATCCCAGGGGAAGGCTACACCTTC,CSVEDQDIPGEGYTF
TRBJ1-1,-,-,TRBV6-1,TGTGCCAGCAGTGCCACGGGGGAACACACTGAAGCTTTCTTT,CASSATGEHTEAFF
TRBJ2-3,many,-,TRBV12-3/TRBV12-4,TGTGCCAGCAGTTTACCCGACAGCCACACAGATACGCAGTATTTT,CASSLPDSHTDTQYF
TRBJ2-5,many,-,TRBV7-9,TGTGCCAGCAGCGGACAAGAGACCCAGTACTTC,CASSGQETQYF
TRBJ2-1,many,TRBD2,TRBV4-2,TGTGCCAGCAGCCAGGTGGAGCGGGAGGTATACAATGAGCAGTTCTTC,CASSQVEREVYNEQFF
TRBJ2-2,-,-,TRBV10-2,TGCGCCAGCAGACAGGGTGTTATAACCGGGGAGCTGTTTTTT,CASRQGVITGELFF
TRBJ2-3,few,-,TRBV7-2,TGTGCCAGCAGCTTAGTTTCGGGAGCTGGAGATACGCAGTATTTT,CASSLVSGAGDTQYF
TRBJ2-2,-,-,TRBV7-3,TGTGCCAGCAGCTTACGTGACAGCCGTAAAGCGAACACCGGGGAGCTGTTTTTT,CASSLRDSRKANTGELFF
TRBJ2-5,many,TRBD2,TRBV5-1,TGCGCCAGCAGCCCAGGGACTAGCGGGGGAGAGACCCAGTACTTC,CASSPGTSGGETQYF
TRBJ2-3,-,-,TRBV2,TGTGCCACCCTTGCCGGGAGCACAGATACGCAGTATTTT,CATLAGSTDTQYF
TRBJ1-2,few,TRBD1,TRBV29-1,TGCAGCGTTGAAGATCTTAACCCAGGGGGCGGAGGGGGCTACACCTTC,CSVEDLNPGGGGGYTF
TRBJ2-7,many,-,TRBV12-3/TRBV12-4,TGTGCCAGCAGTTTTGACTCCTCCTACGAGCAGTACTTC,CASSFDSSYEQYF
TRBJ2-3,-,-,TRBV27,TGTGCCAGCATAGCGTCTGATGATACGCAGTATTTT,CASIASDDTQYF
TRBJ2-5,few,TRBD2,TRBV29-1,TGCAGCGTTGAAGATCAGTTAGCGGGGGGTGTTATCGGAGAGACCCAGTACTTC,CSVEDQLAGGVIGETQYF
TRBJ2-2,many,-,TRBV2,TGTGCCAGCACCCCCGGGCACACCGGGGAGCTGTTTTTT,CASTPGHTGELFF
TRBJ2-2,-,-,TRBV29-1,TGCAGCGTTGGGGGGTTGGCTAACACCGGGGAGCTGTTTTTT,CSVGGLANTGELFF
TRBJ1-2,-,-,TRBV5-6,TGTGCCAGCAGCCTGGTCCTCGGAAGGGAGAGTTCTAACTATGGCTACACCTTC,CASSLVLGRESSNYGYTF
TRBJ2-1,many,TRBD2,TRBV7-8,TGTGCCAGCAGCTTATCTAGCGGGGCCTACAATGAGCAGTTCTTC,CASSLSSGAYNEQFF
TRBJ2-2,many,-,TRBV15,TGTGCCACCAGCGTTAACACCGGGGAGCTGTTTTTT,CATSVNTGELFF
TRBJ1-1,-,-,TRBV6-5,TGTGCCAGCAGTTCAGCAGGAACGAACACTGAAGCTTTCTTT,CASSSAGTNTEAFF
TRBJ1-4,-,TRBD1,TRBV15,TGTGCCACCAGCAGAGGAGCCGGGACAGGGAGTGCTAATGAAAAACTGTTTTTT,CATSRGAGTGSANEKLFF
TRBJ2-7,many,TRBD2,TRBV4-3,TGCGCCAGCAGCCAAGATTGGACTAGCGGGAGTAAGCAGTACTTC,CASSQDWTSGSKQYF
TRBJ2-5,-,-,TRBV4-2,TGTGCCAGCAGCCAAACTGTACAAGAGACCCAGTACTTC,CASSQTVQETQYF
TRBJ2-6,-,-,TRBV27,TGTGCCAGCACTGGTCGCCCAGGGTCCCGATCTGGGGCCAACGTCCTGACTTTC,CASTGRPGSRSGANVLTF
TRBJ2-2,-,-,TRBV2,TGTGCCAGCAGTGAACAAACCGGGGAGCTGTTTTTT,CASSEQTGELFF
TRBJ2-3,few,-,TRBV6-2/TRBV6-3,TGTGCCAGCAGTTACCCAGCAGATACGCAGTATTTT,CASSYPADTQYF
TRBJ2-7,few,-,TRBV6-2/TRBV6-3,TGTGCCAGCAGTTTTGACGGATTCAAGAGCTCCTACGAGCAGTACTTC,CASSFDGFKSSYEQYF
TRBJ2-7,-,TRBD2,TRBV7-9,TGTGCCAGCAGCTCCCTAGGGGGGACTAGCGGGGCTTACGAGCAGTACTTC,CASSSLGGTSGAYEQYF
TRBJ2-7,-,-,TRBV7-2,TGTGCCAGCAGCTTTTTCGGGGGCTACGAGCAGTACTTC,CASSFFGGYEQYF
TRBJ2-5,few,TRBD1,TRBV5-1,TGCGCCAGCAGCTTTAGACAGGGGACCCAAGAGACCCAGTACTTC,CASSFRQGTQETQYF
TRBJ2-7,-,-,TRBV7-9,TGTGCCAGCAGCGATAACGTAGGGTTCGAGCAGTACTTC,CASSDNVGFEQYF
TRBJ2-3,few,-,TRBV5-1,TGCGCCAGCAGCTTGGGACAGTCCTTGACAGATACGCAGTATTTT,CASSLGQSLTDTQYF
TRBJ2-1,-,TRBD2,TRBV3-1,TGTGCCAGCAGCCAAGATCTTGCCAGCGGGGGCCCATATGAGCAGTTCTTC,CASSQDLASGGPYEQFF